These 11 T cell receptor beta chains share one sample of origin, sequenced in a study of cytotoxic CD8 clonotypes in ibrutinib-treated CLL. Produced via immunoSEQ multiplex PCR; TCRdb's table is partial and in-frame only. The repertoire includes about 160,000 clones, roughly 86% of them detected once, and roughly 1.9% sits in the top ten. This material consisted of PBMCs, taken after 12 months of ibrutinib treatment. Every receptor here comes from a human donor with chronic lymphocytic leukemia.

The V gene is TRBV15, the J gene TRBJ2-3; no clear D. CDR1 is LNHNV and CDR2 is YYDKDF in the germline V gene (reference sequence). The V and J ends lost 1 base and 7 bases respectively, with 3 bases between them. This CDR3 is built from 11 residues. The CDR3 nucleotides read TGTGCCACCAGCAGAGTACATACGCAGTATTTT. This codes for CATSRVHTQYF.

This chain connects TRBV5-1 to TRBJ2-5; 9 bases are a match to TRBD1. Germline CDR1 reads SGHRS; CDR2 reads YFSETQ. The CDR3 consists of 15 residues. Losses at the gene ends were 3 bases for V and 5 bases for J; bases not matched to a gene: 8. The CDR3 bases are TGCGCCAGCAGCTGGAGGGGGGACAGGGTTGAGACCCAGTACTTC. Translation gives CASSWRGDRVETQYF.

CDR3 in DNA: TGTGCCAGCAGCCCCCTCATGACCCCAGAGACCCAGTACTTC. It codes for CASSPLMTPETQYF. The chain recombines TRBV7-9 with TRBJ2-5; D is ambiguous. CDR3 length: 14 amino acids. Germline values: CDR1 SEHNR, CDR2 FQNEAQ (reference sequence). V was clipped by 5 bases and J by 4 bases, with 14 bases between them.

The chain uses TRBV7-6 and TRBJ2-3, with a weak D call TRBD2 (5 bases). Germline-derived CDR1 and CDR2 are SGHVS and FNYEAQ. V was cut by 5 bases and J by 3 bases, with 12 bases left in between. CDR3 size: 14 residues. CDR3 sequence reads: CASSPWERTDTQYF. The CDR3 DNA follows: TGTGCCAGCAGCCCCTGGGAGCGGACAGATACGCAGTATTTT.

This chain uses TRBV7-2 with TRBJ1-6; D ambiguous. The CDR3 sequence is 13 residues long. V lost 5 bases to trimming and J lost 7 bases, with 9 bases between them. Germline assignment: CDR1 SGHTA and CDR2 FQGNSA. In DNA form, the CDR3 reads TGTGCCAGCAGCCCGCGGAGGAATTCACCCCTCCACTTT. It specifies CASSPRRNSPLHF.

This chain joins TRBV7-2 and TRBJ1-2; D remains unclear. Germline CDR1 is SGHTA and CDR2 is FQGNSA. Trimming left V 5 bases short and J 4 bases short, with 8 bases between. CDR3 length: 12 residues. Here the CDR3 reads CASSTRTYGYTF. The CDR3 DNA follows: TGTGCCAGCAGCACTCGGACCTATGGCTACACCTTC. The whole variable domain, remainder taken from reference TRBV7-2 and TRBJ1-2, is GAGVSQSPSNKVTEKGKDVELRCDPISGHTALYWYRQSLGQGLEFLIYFQGNSAPDKSGLPSDRFSAERTGGSVSTLTIQRTQQEDSAVYLCASSTRTYGYTFGSGTRLTVV.

The V gene is TRBV5-6, the J gene TRBJ1-1; D remains ambiguous. There are 15 residues in the CDR3. CDR1 SGHDT and CDR2 YYEEEE come from the germline V gene. Trimming left V 4 bases short and J 1 base short, with 14 bases between. CDR3 DNA: TGTGCCAGCAGCGTTGGAGCCGGAAGGAACACTGAAGCTTTCTTT. Protein sequence: CASSVGAGRNTEAFF.

This clone is a singleton in its sample. The chain combines TRBV27 with TRBJ2-3; D remains ambiguous. This CDR3 comprises 13 residues. Germline CDR1 MNHEY, CDR2 SMNVEV (reference sequence). The V gene lost 4 bases and the J gene lost 1 base, with 6 bases spanning the gap. Here the CDR3 DNA reads TGTGCCAGCAGTTCCCTACGCACAGATACGCAGTATTTT. Translation gives CASSSLRTDTQYF.

The chain couples TRBV29-1 to TRBJ2-3; 8 bases line up with TRBD1. Germline V gene lookup returns CDR1 SQVTM and CDR2 ANQGSEA. Trimming at V came to 2 bases and at J to 1 base, leaving 2 bases not matched to a gene. The CDR3 has 14 residues. CDR3: CSVELDRGTDTQYF. In nucleotides, the CDR3 is TGCAGCGTTGAACTGGACAGGGGCACAGATACGCAGTATTTT.

V is TRBV5-1 and J is TRBJ2-1, with 11 bases matching TRBD2. Germline assignment: CDR1 SGHRS and CDR2 YFSETQ. The J segment lost 4 bases and the V segment lost 4 bases, leaving 4 bases of the junction unmatched. The CDR3 has 15 residues. CDR3 protein: CASSMTSGAYNEQFF. CDR3 bases: TGCGCCAGCAGCATGACTAGCGGGGCTTACAATGAGCAGTTCTTC.

The rearrangement uses TRBV18 and TRBJ1-2; the D is unclear. CDR1 is KGHSH and CDR2 is LQKENI in the germline V gene. V dropped 0 bases and J dropped 4 bases, with 9 bases sitting between them. The CDR3 sequence is 14 residues long. The CDR3 nucleotides are TGTGCCAGCTCACCACCAGAAAAGACCTATGGCTACACCTTC. Translation gives CASSPPEKTYGYTF.